The 17 T cell receptor beta chains reported below all come from one sample, sequenced in a study of T cell changes during pregnancy in multiple sclerosis (dated by TCRdb to between 2019 and 2020). The method was the immunoSEQ multiplex PCR assay. TCRdb's version of the immuneACCESS table is confined to in-frame rearrangements and falls short of the full clone set. An unresolved V gene accounts for under half of the shortfall where checked; the remainder is of unknown origin. A total of 91,000 or so clones appear in this sample, approximately 92% of them only once. The top ten constitute 2% to 2.5% of the sample. Sequencing was performed on peripheral blood, taken after pregnancy. The receptors were gathered from a female donor with multiple sclerosis, enrolled in a pregnancy study.

The chain couples TRBV5-1 to TRBJ1-1; D is unresolved. The CDR3 runs 13 residues. Trimming removed 4 bases from V and 1 base from J, with 8 bases in between. The germline CDR1 and CDR2 sequences are SGHRS and YFSETQ. The DNA of the CDR3 is TGCGCCAGCAGCACTCCACCGAACACTGAAGCTTTCTTT. The encoded protein is CASSTPPNTEAFF.

The CDR3 DNA is TGTGCCAGTAGTATAGTAGGGCGGGCAGACTACGAGCAGTACTTC. Its translation is CASSIVGRADYEQYF. V gene TRBV19 combines with J gene TRBJ2-7, with a weak D call TRBD2 (5 bases). CDR3 length equals 15 residues. Germline CDR1 reads LNHDA; CDR2 reads SQIVND (reference sequence). The V gene lost 1 base and the J gene lost 3 bases, with 13 bases spanning the gap.

The chain couples TRBV10-3 to TRBJ1-1; possible D gene TRBD1, 5 bases. Deletions cut 4 bases from V and 5 bases from J, with 8 bases between. CDR1 ENHRY and CDR2 SYGVKD come from the germline V gene. The CDR3 has 12 residues. The CDR3 reads CAISGGTTEAFF. Here the CDR3 DNA reads TGTGCCATCAGTGGTGGGACTACTGAAGCTTTCTTT.

V is TRBV18 and J is TRBJ1-1; D unclear. The CDR3 totals 14 residues. V lost 5 bases, J lost 6 bases, and 16 bases lay in between. Germline values: CDR1 KGHSH, CDR2 LQKENI. For the CDR3, the DNA is TGTGCCAGCTCAGGCGGGGTTCTGAGTGCTGAAGCTTTCTTT. It is translated as CASSGGVLSAEAFF.

The V gene is TRBV5-4, the J gene TRBJ2-1; D uncertain. Trimming shortened V by 4 bases and J by 4 bases, and 18 bases separated the two germline ends. The CDR3 sequence is 16 residues long. Per the germline V gene, CDR1 is SGHNT and CDR2 is YYREEE (reference sequence). The CDR3 region has the DNA TGTGCCAGCAGCCCGGTCGTGGTTACGCTATACAATGAGCAGTTCTTC. Protein sequence: CASSPVVVTLYNEQFF. Complete variable domain (other parts from reference TRBV5-4 and TRBJ2-1): ETGVTQSPTHLIKTRGQQVTLRCSSQSGHNTVSWYQQALGQGPQFIFQYYREEENGRGNFPPRFSGLQFPNYSSELNVNALELDDSALYLCASSPVVVTLYNEQFFGPGTRLTVL.

This clone was seen a single time. This chain links TRBV28 with TRBJ2-7; D unresolved. Per the germline V gene, CDR1 is MDHEN and CDR2 is SYDVKM. V lost 7 bases and J 5 bases, leaving 15 bases between the germline ends. The CDR3 consists of 13 residues. The CDR3 DNA follows: TGTGCCAGCACCATTGGTAGTCGTAACGAGCAGTACTTC. This codes for CASTIGSRNEQYF.

The chain has TRBV7-2 and TRBJ2-2, with TRBD1 identical over 7 bases. The length of the CDR3 is 15 residues. CDR1 is SGHTA and CDR2 is FQGNSA in the germline V gene. Germline trimming cut 5 bases from V and 4 bases from J; bases unmatched to any gene: 7. As DNA, the CDR3 is TGTGCCAGCAGCACACAGGGGATGGGCACCGGGGAGCTGTTTTTT. It encodes CASSTQGMGTGELFF.

The chain is built from TRBV6-6 and TRBJ1-1; unclear D gene. The V end was cut by 2 bases, the J end by 1 base, with 11 bases between. In germline, CDR1 is MNHNY, CDR2 SVGAGI (reference sequence). The CDR3 is 15 residues long. The CDR3 bases are TGTGCCAGCAGTTACGGTTACGACACGAACACTGAAGCTTTCTTT. Protein product: CASSYGYDTNTEAFF.

The sample holds one count of this clone. The rearrangement uses TRBV6-6 and TRBJ2-7; the D gene is possibly TRBD2 (6 bases). The V and J ends lost 7 bases and 7 bases respectively, with 17 bases between them. Germline values: CDR1 MNHNY, CDR2 SVGAGI (reference sequence). This CDR3 has 13 amino acids. CDR3 coding DNA: TGTGCCAGCAAGACGGGAGCCCCGGGAGAGCAGTACTTC. Amino acid sequence: CASKTGAPGEQYF.

The chain couples TRBV6-5 to TRBJ2-7, with D tentatively TRBD2 (7 bases). V lost 0 bases and J 2 bases, leaving 11 bases between the germline ends. This CDR3 spans 15 amino acids. Germline V gene lookup returns CDR1 MNHEY and CDR2 SVGAGI. The chain's CDR3 is CASSYSQGGTYEQYF. The CDR3 DNA sequence: TGTGCCAGCAGTTACTCACAGGGAGGGACCTACGAGCAGTACTTC.

This chain joins TRBV6-5 and TRBJ1-3, with D perhaps TRBD1 (6 bases). The CDR3 is 16 residues long. Germline V gene sequence: CDR1 MNHEY, CDR2 SVGAGI. Trimming removed 0 bases from V and 4 bases from J, with 13 bases in between. The CDR3 reads CASSYSYGTTGNTIYF. In DNA form, the CDR3 reads TGTGCCAGCAGTTACTCATACGGGACAACAGGAAACACCATATATTTT.

This clone is large by share. Additional DNA sequences in this sample encode the identical CDR3. The rearrangement joins TRBV27 to TRBJ1-6, with D maybe TRBD1 (6 bases). The germline gives CDR1 MNHEY, CDR2 SMNVEV (reference sequence). The CDR3 totals 15 residues. Trimming stripped 6 bases from V and 6 bases from J, with 15 bases between. CDR3 DNA sequence: TGTGCCAGCAGCTTAACCACCAGGGGTAATTCACCCCTCCACTTT. It codes for CASSLTTRGNSPLHF.

This clone was seen a single time. The chain links TRBV29-1 to TRBJ2-1, with 9 bases identical to TRBD1. Germline trimming cut 8 bases from V and 8 bases from J; bases unmatched to any gene: 10. There are 13 residues in the CDR3. Germline CDR1 reads SQVTM; CDR2 reads ANQGSEA. Here the CDR3 reads CSKMTGGNHEQFF. In nucleotides, the CDR3 is TGCAGCAAGATGACAGGGGGAAACCATGAGCAGTTCTTC.

This clone was found once. V and J are TRBV10-2 and TRBJ1-4; 12 bases fit TRBD1. Germline CDR1 reads WSHSY; CDR2 reads SAAADI. The CDR3 totals 17 residues. The J segment lost 5 bases and the V segment lost 6 bases, leaving 10 bases of the junction unmatched. The CDR3 DNA follows: TGCGCCAGCAGAGCCGGGACAGGGGGCGCTTGGAATGAAAAACTGTTTTTT. Protein product: CASRAGTGGAWNEKLFF.

This sequence joins TRBV7-2 and TRBJ1-2, with D perhaps TRBD1 (5 bases). This CDR3 has 18 amino acids. V was trimmed by 1 base and J by 5 bases, leaving 23 bases between them. Germline loops: CDR1 SGHTA, CDR2 FQGNSA. CDR3 coding DNA: TGTGCCAGCAGCTTAGAATACGTGGTTTACCCAAAGGGGTATGGCTACACCTTC. Translating gives CASSLEYVVYPKGYGYTF. The full variable domain, in which reference TRBV7-2 and TRBJ1-2 provide the parts outside the CDR3, is GAGVSQSPSNKVTEKGKDVELRCDPISGHTALYWYRQSLGQGLEFLIYFQGNSAPDKSGLPSDRFSAERTGGSVSTLTIQRTQQEDSAVYLCASSLEYVVYPKGYGYTFGSGTRLTVV.

CDR3 coding DNA: TGTGCCAGCAGTCCCTGGCGGGAAAGGAACATTCAGTACTTC. It codes for CASSPWRERNIQYF. The J gene is TRBJ2-4, the V gene TRBV11-1; D might be TRBD2 (6 bases). This CDR3 is built from 14 residues. Trimming pared 6 bases from V and 7 bases from J, leaving 16 bases between. Germline assignment: CDR1 SGHAT and CDR2 FQDESV (reference sequence).

The chain uses TRBV14 and TRBJ2-7, with 10 bases aligning to TRBD1. CDR3 size: 15 residues. J was trimmed by 3 bases and V by 4 bases; bases with no gene match: 6. Per germline, CDR1 SGHDN and CDR2 FVKESK. The CDR3 nucleotides read TGTGCCAGCAGCCTCGAGGGACAGGGGCACTACGAGCAGTACTTC. Amino acid sequence: CASSLEGQGHYEQYF.